This T cell receptor (beta chain) was sequenced in a study of blood T cell repertoires in COVID-19. V dropped 2 bases and J dropped 6 bases, with 8 bases sitting between them. CDR1 is SGHVS, CDR2 FNYEAQ, per germline. This CDR3 has 13 residues. Repertoires were generated with immunoSEQ multiplex PCR, while TCRdb's copy carries only in-frame clones and drops some. The sample shows roughly 230,000 clones, about 83% of them seen only once. This sequence originates from a man in his forties or fifties with acute or convalescent COVID-19. The sequencing input was peripheral blood. This chain uses TRBV7-6 with TRBJ2-1; D gene uncertain. The CDR3 reads CASSLTNVNEQFF. Here the CDR3 DNA reads TGTGCCAGCAGCTTAACAAACGTCAATGAGCAGTTCTTC.